The rows below give T cell receptor beta chains drawn from one sample of a study of metastatic and nonmetastatic thyroid tumors. TCRdb reprocessed the PCR reads using MiXCR. Of tens of thousands of clones in the sample, 25% to 30% were seen once. The sequenced material came from blood. Every receptor here comes from a female donor with papillary thyroid cancer or a benign thyroid nodule (not recorded which). Some clones in this sample may be carry-over from other donors' samples. Each CDR3 is given with its conserved first and last residue. D genes are given only for firm matches. Clone size, where shown, is once, few, many, or a class for clones that have expanded.

v_gene	d_gene	abundance	j_gene	CDR3nt	CDR3aa
TRBV6-1	TRBD1	few	TRBJ1-2	TGTGCCAGCAGTGAAGGGACAGGGAGGAGTGGCTACACCTTC	CASSEGTGRSGYTF
TRBV5-6	NA	many	TRBJ2-5	TGTGCCAGCAGCTTCGGCAGGGGTTACGAGACCCAGTACTTC	CASSFGRGYETQYF
TRBV6-5	NA	medium-sized	TRBJ1-3	TGTGCCAGCAGTTACTCTACGGTATCCTCTGGAAACACCATATATTTT	CASSYSTVSSGNTIYF
TRBV6-2/TRBV6-3	NA	few	TRBJ2-2	TGTGCCAGCAGCAAGGGGACCTCGAACACCGGGGAGCTGTTTTTT	CASSKGTSNTGELFF
TRBV7-9	TRBD1	NA	TRBJ1-4	TGTGCCAGCAGCCGGGACAGGGTCTATGAAAAACTGTTTTTT	CASSRDRVYEKLFF
TRBV20-1	NA	many	TRBJ2-7	TGCAGTGCTAGAGTCACGGGGGATAGGTACGAGCAGTACTTC	CSARVTGDRYEQYF
TRBV9	NA	NA	TRBJ1-1	TGTGCCAGCACGACAGGATCTTCAAACACTGAAGCTTTCTTT	CASTTGSSNTEAFF
TRBV11-2	NA	NA	TRBJ2-1	TGTGCCAGCAGCTTAGTTGTGGGGGGATACAATGAGCAGTTCTTC	CASSLVVGGYNEQFF
TRBV3-1	NA	NA	TRBJ2-2	TGTGCCAGCAGCCCACTACTATACACCGGGGAGCTGTTTTTT	CASSPLLYTGELFF
TRBV12-3/TRBV12-4	NA	many	TRBJ1-1	TGTGCCAGCAGTTTTGAGGGACACAAAGGAACTGAAGCTTTCTTT	CASSFEGHKGTEAFF
TRBV5-6	NA	many	TRBJ1-6	TGTGCCAGCAGCTTGGCGTCGGGTTATAATTCACCCCTCCACTTT	CASSLASGYNSPLHF
TRBV28	NA	medium-sized	TRBJ2-2	TGTGCCAGCAGTTTAAGGACCGTGCCCGGGGAGCTGTTTTTT	CASSLRTVPGELFF
TRBV20-1	NA	many	TRBJ2-7	TGCAGTGCTAGGACGGGGAGCTCCTACGAGCAGTACTTC	CSARTGSSYEQYF
TRBV15	TRBD1	many	TRBJ2-2	TGTGCCACCAGCAAGACAGGGACGGCCAGAGGTGGGGAGCTGTTTTTT	CATSKTGTARGGELFF
TRBV10-2	NA	many	TRBJ2-5	TGCGCCAGCAGGACTAGTCAGCAAGAGACCCAGTACTTC	CASRTSQQETQYF
TRBV18	TRBD1	many	TRBJ1-1	TGTGCCAGCTCACCAAATTGGGGACAGGGAAGGACTGAAGCTTTCTTT	CASSPNWGQGRTEAFF
TRBV7-2	NA	NA	TRBJ2-7	TGTGCCAGCATTGGGAGGGACAGTGGTTCCCACGAGCAGTACTTC	CASIGRDSGSHEQYF
TRBV7-2	TRBD2	many	TRBJ2-1	TGTGCCAGCAGCGGAACGGGACTAGCGGGAAACTTTGAGCAGTTCTTC	CASSGTGLAGNFEQFF
TRBV5-1	NA	many	TRBJ1-2	TGCGCCAGCAGCTTGTCGGTGTCCAACTATGGCTACACCTTC	CASSLSVSNYGYTF
TRBV27	TRBD1	few	TRBJ2-7	TGTGCCAGCAGTCCCTCCGGGACAGGGGGAGGGCGGCAGTACTTC	CASSPSGTGGGRQYF
TRBV6-5	TRBD1	few	TRBJ1-3	TGTGCCAGCAGTTACTGGGGGACAGGGGGAACTGAAAACACCATATATTTT	CASSYWGTGGTENTIYF
TRBV6-2/TRBV6-3	TRBD1	few	TRBJ1-2	TGTGCCAGCAGTTACGACAGGGTTGCCAATGGCTACACCTTC	CASSYDRVANGYTF
TRBV6-2/TRBV6-3	NA	NA	TRBJ1-2	TGTGCCAGCAGTAAAGTCCCTGTCTACACCTTC	CASSKVPVYTF
TRBV20-1	TRBD2	NA	TRBJ2-1	TGCAGTGCCAAGACTAGCGGGCCGACGTCCTACAATGAGCAGTTCTTC	CSAKTSGPTSYNEQFF
TRBV20-1	TRBD2	NA	TRBJ2-1	TGCAGTGCGGAACTAGCGGGAGGAAGTAATGAGCAGTTCTTC	CSAELAGGSNEQFF
TRBV7-8	TRBD2	many	TRBJ2-2	TGTGCCAGCAGCTTGGGGCAGGGTAGGAAGCGGGGCCCCGGGGAGCTGTTTTTT	CASSLGQGRKRGPGELFF
TRBV28	NA	medium-sized	TRBJ1-3	TGTGCCAGCAGAACGACAGCCTCTGGAAACACCATATATTTT	CASRTTASGNTIYF
TRBV6-2/TRBV6-3	NA	few	TRBJ1-2	TGTGCCAGCAGTCCGGGTGGGAACTATGGCTACACCTTC	CASSPGGNYGYTF
TRBV30	NA	many	TRBJ1-4	TGTGCCTGGACTAGGAGGCAGGCAACTAATGAAAAACTGTTTTTT	CAWTRRQATNEKLFF
TRBV6-4	NA	few	TRBJ2-1	TGTGCCAGCAGCCCGGGCGGACCGGGAAATGAGCAGTTCTTC	CASSPGGPGNEQFF
TRBV25-1	NA	many	TRBJ1-5	TGTGCCAGCAGTGAAGGAGGGAAACAGCCCCAGCATTTT	CASSEGGKQPQHF
TRBV28	NA	NA	TRBJ1-2	TGTGCCAGCACCTTCAGTACGTTTATAACCTATGGCTACACCTTC	CASTFSTFITYGYTF
TRBV12-3/TRBV12-4	TRBD1	NA	TRBJ2-7	TGTGCCAGCAGTTCGGACAGGGCTTACGAGCAGTACTTC	CASSSDRAYEQYF
TRBV28	NA	many	TRBJ1-5	TGTGCCAGCAGTTTATTGGTCCGGGGGCAGCCCCAGCATTTT	CASSLLVRGQPQHF
TRBV20-1	NA	NA	TRBJ2-7	TGCAGTGCTAGTAGTGGAGGAGGGGACTACGAGCAGTACTTC	CSASSGGGDYEQYF
TRBV19	NA	few	TRBJ1-2	TGTGCCAGTAGGCCTGGCGGGGGGCAAGTCTACACCTTC	CASRPGGGQVYTF
TRBV10-3	NA	NA	TRBJ2-1	TGTGCCATCAGTGAACAGGAGGAATACAATGAGCAGTTCTTC	CAISEQEEYNEQFF
TRBV6-4	NA	medium-sized	TRBJ2-1	TGTGCCAGCAGTGACCGGCTGGGGTCCAATGAGCAGTTCTTC	CASSDRLGSNEQFF
TRBV12-3/TRBV12-4	TRBD1	few	TRBJ1-2	TGTGCCAGCAGTTTTCGACAGGGCTATGGCTACACCTTC	CASSFRQGYGYTF
TRBV20-1	NA	many	TRBJ2-2	TGCAGTGCTAGAGGGGGTCCGAACACCGGGGAGCTGTTTTTT	CSARGGPNTGELFF
TRBV5-1	NA	few	TRBJ2-2	TGCGCCAGCAGCCCACGGGACACTTCTGTGGCCGGGGAGCTGTTTTTT	CASSPRDTSVAGELFF
TRBV7-8	NA	few	TRBJ2-5	TGTGCCAGCAGCTTAAGGTCGGGAGAGACCCAGTACTTC	CASSLRSGETQYF
TRBV29-1	NA	many	TRBJ2-1	TGCAGCGTTGAAGATGTTGGGGAGCAGTTCTTC	CSVEDVGEQFF
TRBV9	TRBD1	NA	TRBJ2-2	TGTGCCAGCAGCGTAGGAGGGACAGGGGCCACCGGGGAGCTGTTTTTT	CASSVGGTGATGELFF
TRBV6-1	TRBD1	medium-sized	TRBJ1-2	TGTGCCAGCAGCTCGACAGGGAACTATGGCTACACCTTC	CASSSTGNYGYTF
TRBV20-1	NA	NA	TRBJ1-1	TGCAGTGCTAGAAAGAGGGGCTATACAGTCTCGGCTGAAGCTTTCTTT	CSARKRGYTVSAEAFF
TRBV7-9	NA	few	TRBJ2-7	TGTGCCAGCAGCTCCGGGGTAACCGAGCAGTACTTC	CASSSGVTEQYF
TRBV7-3	TRBD1	many	TRBJ1-5	TGTGCCAGCAGCTTAAGGGTCGGGACAGGGGATGACAATCAGCCCCAGCATTTT	CASSLRVGTGDDNQPQHF
TRBV6-1	TRBD1	many	TRBJ2-5	TGTGCCAGCAGTCCGTGGACAGGACAACAAGAGACCCAGTACTTC	CASSPWTGQQETQYF
TRBV15	TRBD2	many	TRBJ2-1	TGTGCCACCAGCGGAAGCAGACTAGCGGTACTCAATGAGCAGTTCTTC	CATSGSRLAVLNEQFF
TRBV6-1	NA	few	TRBJ2-7	TGTGCCAGCACTGGGGGGCCAGAGAACTACGAGCAGTACTTC	CASTGGPENYEQYF
TRBV6-1	NA	NA	TRBJ2-2	TGTGCCAGCAGTAAAGTGGGCTTTGACACCGGGGAGCTGTTTTTT	CASSKVGFDTGELFF
TRBV20-1	NA	NA	TRBJ2-2	TGCAGTGCTAAGGAGGCGAAAGCTGCCGGGGAGCTGTTTTTT	CSAKEAKAAGELFF
TRBV2	TRBD1	NA	TRBJ1-6	TGTGCCAGCAGTGATACAGGGGTCAAGACGAGCTCCTATAATTCACCCCTCCACTTT	CASSDTGVKTSSYNSPLHF
TRBV30	TRBD1	once	TRBJ1-2	TGTGCCTGGTCTTCCGGGACAGGGGGTAACTATGGCTACACCTTC	CAWSSGTGGNYGYTF
TRBV3-1	NA	many	TRBJ1-2	TGTGCCAGCAGCCAAGTCGAGGGGCCGGCGAGTGGCTACACCTTC	CASSQVEGPASGYTF
TRBV28	NA	NA	TRBJ1-2	TGTGCCAGCAGTTTACGAGGGTCTCGGCGCTACACCTTC	CASSLRGSRRYTF
TRBV7-8	TRBD1	NA	TRBJ2-1	TGTGCCAGCAGCTCCGACAGGGCAGACAATGAGCAGTTCTTC	CASSSDRADNEQFF
TRBV20-1	TRBD1	NA	TRBJ1-6	TGCAGTGCTAGATACCCAACAGGGGGCGAGTCACCCCTCCACTTT	CSARYPTGGESPLHF